A selection of T cell receptor beta chains follows, all from one sample in a study of blood T cell repertoires in COVID-19. Clones were sequenced by immunoSEQ multiplex PCR, and TCRdb holds only the in-frame ones, with some missing. The sample carries 250,000 to 300,000 clones, just under 90% recorded once. Sequences were obtained from PBMCs or T cells enriched from blood (not recorded which). These receptors all come from a woman aged 55-69 years who had recovered from COVID-19. Each CDR3 is given without its conserved first and last residue. Fields, in order: D gene, V gene, clone size, CDR3 protein. D genes are given only for firm matches. Where a row states a size, it is once, few, many or the class of an expanded clone; other rows omit it.

>TRBD1|TRBV29-1|NA
SVAGGGEKLF
>TRBD2|TRBV5-1|NA
ASSLASGGFYNEQF
>NA|TRBV7-9|NA
ASSLSSYSNQPQH
>NA|TRBV5-1|NA
ASSLEASGGPLH
>TRBD1|TRBV28|NA
ASSFGQGGNQPQH
>NA|TRBV5-1|NA
ASSLLPTGELF
>TRBD1|TRBV27|NA
ASSLYRTGGFDGYT
>NA|TRBV5-1|NA
ASSLGVLGDNEQF
>NA|TRBV30|once
AWSASWQQETQY
>TRBD1|TRBV28|NA
ASSLGAGQYYSPLH
>TRBD1|TRBV2|NA
ASRTGQGQEKLF
>NA|TRBV5-1|NA
ASSLVGSQETQY
>NA|TRBV2|NA
ASRVVPGSTTNEKLF
>NA|TRBV28|NA
ASSLPTGNTEAF
>NA|TRBV28|NA
ASIGRGGEKLF
>TRBD2|TRBV14|NA
ASSPGLAIEQF
>TRBD2|TRBV12-5|NA
ASGLAGANTGELF
>TRBD2|TRBV2|NA
ASSEWSGGAEDTQY
>NA|TRBV6-6|NA
ASKFPSSEKLF
>NA|TRBV19|NA
ASSKTYNEKLF
>NA|TRBV7-6|NA
ASSSDRASMNTEAF
>NA|TRBV19|NA
ASTLMGGQPQH
>NA|TRBV5-1|NA
ASSPAGGNGANVLT
>NA|TRBV11-3|NA
ASSSPSVQQY
>NA|TRBV5-1|once
ASSPTGTEAF
>NA|TRBV5-1|once
ASSFILGSDYGYT
>TRBD1|TRBV7-9|NA
ASSPGRGHYEQY
>TRBD1|TRBV5-1|NA
ASSSQGGRTEAF
>TRBD2|TRBV5-1|NA
ASSGLADFNEQF
>NA|TRBV27|NA
ASRAGRVSYNEQF
>TRBD1|TRBV6-5|once
ASSYGTGRNSPLH
>NA|TRBV30|NA
AWSVMSPGLDTGELF
>NA|TRBV2|NA
ASSDRNSNQPQH
>TRBD1|TRBV19|NA
ASSPRTGVQETQY
>NA|TRBV15|NA
ATSRTPFGTYDSPLH
>NA|TRBV6-5|NA
ASRTGFSSTDTQY
>TRBD1|TRBV27|NA
ASSRTGSAASNSPLH
>TRBD2|TRBV6-1|once
ASSDVRVAGGYEQY
>NA|TRBV5-1|NA
ASSFTGAGEQF
>NA|TRBV28|NA
ASSRAGGVGGYT
>NA|TRBV11-1|NA
ASSPGFSGEQY
>TRBD1|TRBV3-1/TRBV3-2|NA
ASSPGTDWEKLF
>NA|TRBV5-1|NA
ASSLGRGEGNTIY
>TRBD1|TRBV5-6|NA
ASSLDQGGNEKLF
>TRBD1|TRBV6-5|NA
ASSSFRGDHSPLH
>TRBD2|TRBV3-1/TRBV3-2|NA
ASKIAGGNEQF
>NA|TRBV27|NA
ASSGRPSTNEKLF
>NA|TRBV15|NA
ATSRVETPLH
>NA|TRBV6-4|NA
ASIPEQGRSNQPQH